This T cell receptor beta chain was documented in a study of technical replicates of blood from several donors. The CDR3 totals 11 residues. The ends were cut back, 6 bases at V and 3 bases at J, with 6 bases in the middle. Germline V gene lookup returns CDR1 ENHRY and CDR2 SYGVKD. The table lists this clone with a count of one. Clones were read by immunoSEQ multiplex PCR, and TCRdb kept only the in-frame ones, dropping some. The sample has about 98,000 clones, almost 96% seen once; the top ten hold over 0.2%. This chain uses TRBV10-3 with TRBJ2-7, with no clear D. This clonotype was obtained from a human donor in good health. The sample consisted of T cells isolated from PBMCs. The CDR3 is CAISDNYEQYF. The CDR3 DNA follows: TGTGCCATCAGCGACAACTACGAGCAGTACTTC.